This record looks at one T cell receptor beta chain sequence and its context. Its antigen is unknown. Base quality data are lacking; no much larger clone is found one base away. The data stem from a study of identical twins listed by TCRdb under 2016. General notes on the study: To test whether fetal clonotypes persist, the study used deep sequencing on TCR alpha and beta repertoires from monozygotic twins, unrelated adults of various ages, and cord blood. To rule out contamination, the twin experiments were replicated at different times with different library preparation protocols.

Library preparation employed 5' RACE. TCRdb shows the sequencer as Illumina HiSeq 2000. A universal primer binding site was introduced by template switching, and a unique molecular identifier was present in the final cDNA, enabling accurate counting of TCR cDNA molecules. Specific primers in the conserved constant-segment region were used to synthesize first-strand cDNA for TCR alpha and beta chains. To control for contamination, each cDNA library was double barcoded with a SMART-Mk sample barcode plus Illumina barcodes. TruSeq adapter sequences, together with Illumina sample barcodes, were added in two successive PCR steps. The TCR alpha and beta cDNA libraries were sequenced on the Illumina HiSeq platform using custom primers. Concerning the study's data processing: MiGEC processed the raw reads to extract unique molecular identifiers, while MiXCR was used to determine the CDR3 positions. Recombination models were inferred per individual with the repgenHMM and IGoR tools using an EM algorithm. Shared clonotypes were analyzed with the tcR package in R, and sharing was normalized by the product of cloneset sizes. Out-of-frame nonproductive sequences were analyzed to study raw recombination free of thymic and clonal selection effects. The public sequencing data were trimmed at Q25 with fastp and processed into clonotypes with MiXCR by TCRdb, which kept only in-frame beta chains. Every CDR3 protein is listed once, alongside the most common genes and DNA of its rows. In this record, the V and J calls reflect TCRdb's handling and not the investigators' own analysis. This sample holds approximately 260,000 distinct CDR3 sequences; 6.5% to 9.5% were observed only once. The top ten hold 2.5% to 3.5% of the sample.

What the work shows at the level of the full study, not this receptor alone: Because the same donors could not be followed over many years, the conclusions relied on cross-sectional statistical analysis. Excess twin sharing in beta out-of-frame sequences was weaker because fewer shared sequences lowered the signal-to-noise ratio. Compared with coincidental sharing between unrelated individuals, out-of-frame TCR alpha sequences shared between twins had an excess of sequences with low generation probability. Abundant cord blood beta clonotypes had fewer insertions, young adult naive repertoires showed a similar but weaker trend, and memory repertoires showed no such trend. Out-of-frame TCR alpha sharing in monozygotic twins was systematically underestimated by recombination models, whereas sharing between unrelated individuals was in agreement with the recombination models. Zero-insertion analyses could be partly confounded by invariant T cells such as MAIT and iNKT, though diverse VJ usage argued against such confounding for most clonotypes.

Only healthy Caucasian donors were included. The twin cohort consisted of three pairs of female monozygotic twins, all aged about 18 to 29 years. Positive isolation kits from Invitrogen were used to isolate CD4+ and CD8+ T cell populations. The CDR3 contains 12 residues, cysteine and phenylalanine counted. Only the CDR3 DNA is retained, 36 bases long and in frame from the first base. CDR1 and CDR2 were assigned from the germline V gene as KGHSH and LQKENI. V is reduced by 6 bases and J by 10 bases, leaving a spacing of 13 bases between them. These records were also assigned to another study, of yellow fever vaccine responses in identical twins. From the second report: The T cell response to vaccination in identical twins was reported by the authors to appear partly convergent and partly personalized. The study precisely tracked vaccine-responding T cell clones in identical twins.

In this chain, TRBV18 is recombined with TRBJ2-1; the D gene is unclear. The sequencing input was CD8+ T cells sorted from blood. This TCR came from a woman between 18 and 29 years old in good health. The nucleotide sequence reads as follows: TGTGCCAGCTCGCCCCCTGAGGAGGAGCAGTTCTTC. Its amino acids are CASSPPEEEQFF.